This TCR beta chain was captured by sequencing in a study of T cell repertoires in cytomegalovirus infection. TCRdb re-derived calls from the reads in MiXCR, one entry per CDR3 protein. The table shows some 180,000 distinct CDR3 sequences, with roughly 20% occurring only once. This CDR3 comprises 14 residues. Germline CDR1 SGHAT, CDR2 FQNNGV. The V end was cut by 5 bases, the J end by 4 bases, with 12 bases between. This clonotype was seen a few times. The chain recombines TRBV11-2 with TRBJ1-3, with a possible D match to TRBD1 (5 bases). The source material was PBMCs. This receptor was obtained from a human donor in good health (CMV status not recorded). Some clones in this sample may be carry-over from other donors' samples. CDR3: CASSPLGRGNTIYF. DNA for the CDR3: TGTGCCAGCAGCCCCTTGGGGCGGGGAAACACCATATATTTT.